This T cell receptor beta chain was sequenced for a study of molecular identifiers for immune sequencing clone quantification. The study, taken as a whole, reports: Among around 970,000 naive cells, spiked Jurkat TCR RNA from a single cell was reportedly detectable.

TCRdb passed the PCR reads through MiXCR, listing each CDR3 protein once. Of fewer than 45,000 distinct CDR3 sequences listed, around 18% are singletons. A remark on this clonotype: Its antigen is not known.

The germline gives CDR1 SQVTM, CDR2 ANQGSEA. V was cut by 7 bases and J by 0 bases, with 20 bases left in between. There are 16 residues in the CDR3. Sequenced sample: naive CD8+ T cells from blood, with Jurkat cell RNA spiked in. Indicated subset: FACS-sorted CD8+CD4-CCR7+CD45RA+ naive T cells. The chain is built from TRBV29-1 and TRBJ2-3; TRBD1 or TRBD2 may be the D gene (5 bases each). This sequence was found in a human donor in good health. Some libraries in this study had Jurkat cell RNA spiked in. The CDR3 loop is CSARDPPPISTDTQYF. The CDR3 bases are TGCAGCGCGAGGGACCCACCACCGATTAGCACAGATACGCAGTATTTT.